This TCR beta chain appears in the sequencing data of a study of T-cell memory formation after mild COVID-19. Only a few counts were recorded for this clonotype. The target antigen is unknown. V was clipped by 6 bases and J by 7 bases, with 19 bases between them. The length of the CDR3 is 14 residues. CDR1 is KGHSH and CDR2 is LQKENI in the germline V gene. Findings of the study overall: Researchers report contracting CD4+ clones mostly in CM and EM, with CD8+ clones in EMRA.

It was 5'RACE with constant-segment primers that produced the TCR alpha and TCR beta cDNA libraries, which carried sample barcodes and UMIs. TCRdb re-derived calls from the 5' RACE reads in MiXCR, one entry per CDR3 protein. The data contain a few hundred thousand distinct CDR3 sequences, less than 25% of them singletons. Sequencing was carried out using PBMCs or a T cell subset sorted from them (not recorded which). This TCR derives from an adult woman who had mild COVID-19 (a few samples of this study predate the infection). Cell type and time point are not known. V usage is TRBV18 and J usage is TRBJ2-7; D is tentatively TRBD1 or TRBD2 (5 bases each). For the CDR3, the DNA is TGTGCCAGCTCGCCTGGGGCGGTACTAGAAGAGCAGTACTTC. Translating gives CASSPGAVLEEQYF.